This T cell receptor (beta chain) originates from a study of cytomegalovirus exposure and HLA in healthy donors. V gave up 1 base and J gave up 3 bases, with 16 bases separating them. The germline V gene has CDR1 SGHVS and CDR2 FNYEAQ. This CDR3 spans 16 amino acids. It was with 60 Vbeta and 13 Jbeta primers that the PCR ran. As handled by the study authors: The count from a later analysis was some 83 million unique TCR beta chains, 9.5 million to 11 million of them shared. TCRdb's copy holds only in-frame clones and misses some; the assay was immunoSEQ multiplex PCR. Clonal size and the V and J genes are those of that table, whereas D and trimming came from the DNA. This sample yields fewer than 130,000 clones, of which around 79% are seen a single time; approximately 3% belongs to the top ten. Study-level findings and limits: Earlier analysis looked at TCR beta V segments, and most were productive about 87% or about 30% of the time. In a later analysis, HLA-associated beta chains showed higher expansion and lower generation probabilities than comparable chains. Per published reports, the classifier diagnosed cytomegalovirus status with high specificity and sensitivity.

Worth noting for this clone: Its target is unknown.

The source is a woman aged 35 to 49 in good health and CMV-seronegative. V usage is TRBV7-6 and J usage is TRBJ2-7; D unclear. Sequencing used PBMCs. CDR3 region: CASSLGVDQTVYEQYF. Here the CDR3 DNA reads TGTGCCAGCAGCTTAGGAGTAGACCAAACAGTCTACGAGCAGTACTTC.